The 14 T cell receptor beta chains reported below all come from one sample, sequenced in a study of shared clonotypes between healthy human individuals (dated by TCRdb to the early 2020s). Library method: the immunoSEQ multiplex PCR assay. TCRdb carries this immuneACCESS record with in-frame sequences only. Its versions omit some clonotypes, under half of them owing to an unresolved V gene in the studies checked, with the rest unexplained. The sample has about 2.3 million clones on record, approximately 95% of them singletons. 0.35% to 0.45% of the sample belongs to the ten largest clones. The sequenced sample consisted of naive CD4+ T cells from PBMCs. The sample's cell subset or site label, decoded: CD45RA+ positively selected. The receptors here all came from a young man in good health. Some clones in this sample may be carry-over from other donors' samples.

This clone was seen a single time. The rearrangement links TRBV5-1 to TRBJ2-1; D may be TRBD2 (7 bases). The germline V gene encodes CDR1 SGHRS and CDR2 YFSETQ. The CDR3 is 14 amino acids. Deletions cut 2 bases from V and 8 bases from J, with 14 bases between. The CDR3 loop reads CASSFYGGQDEQFF. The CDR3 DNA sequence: TGCGCCAGCAGCTTCTACGGGGGGCAGGATGAGCAGTTCTTC.

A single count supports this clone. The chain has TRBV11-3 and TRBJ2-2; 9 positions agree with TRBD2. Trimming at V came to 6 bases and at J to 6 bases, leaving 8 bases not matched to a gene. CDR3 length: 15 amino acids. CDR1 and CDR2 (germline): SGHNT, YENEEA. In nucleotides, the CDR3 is TGTGCCAGCAGATACGGGACTAGCTATGCCGGGGAGCTGTTTTTT. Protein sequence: CASRYGTSYAGELFF.

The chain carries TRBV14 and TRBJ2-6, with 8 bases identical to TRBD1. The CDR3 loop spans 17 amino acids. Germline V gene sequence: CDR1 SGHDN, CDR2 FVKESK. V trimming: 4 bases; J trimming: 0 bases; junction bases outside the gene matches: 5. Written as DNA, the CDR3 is TGTGCCAGCAGCCCTGGGACAGGTCTCTCTGGGGCCAACGTCCTGACTTTC. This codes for CASSPGTGLSGANVLTF. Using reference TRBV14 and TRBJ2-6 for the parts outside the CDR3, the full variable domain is EAGVTQFPSHSVIEKGQTVTLRCDPISGHDNLYWYRRVMGKEIKFLLHFVKESKQDESGMPNNRFLAERTGGTYSTLKVQPAELEDSGVYFCASSPGTGLSGANVLTFGAGSRLTVL.

The CDR3 is CSVEEGTLEQYF. The CDR3 DNA reads TGCAGCGTTGAAGAGGGTACGCTCGAGCAGTACTTC. The chain uses TRBV29-1 and TRBJ2-7; D is ambiguous. The ends were cut back, 0 bases at V and 6 bases at J, with 9 bases in the middle. The CDR3 runs to 12 residues. Germline CDR1 is SQVTM and CDR2 is ANQGSEA.

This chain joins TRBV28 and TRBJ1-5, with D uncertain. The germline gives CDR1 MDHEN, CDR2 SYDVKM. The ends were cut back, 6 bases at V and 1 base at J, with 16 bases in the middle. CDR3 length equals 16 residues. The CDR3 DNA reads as TGTGCCAGCAGGCCTACCGGGCCACGGAGCAATCAGCCCCAGCATTTT. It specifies CASRPTGPRSNQPQHF.

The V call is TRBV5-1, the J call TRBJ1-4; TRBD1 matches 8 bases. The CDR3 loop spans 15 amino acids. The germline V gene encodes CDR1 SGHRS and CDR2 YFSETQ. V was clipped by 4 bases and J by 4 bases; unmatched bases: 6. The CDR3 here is CASSPTGAGNEKLFF. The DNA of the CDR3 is TGCGCCAGCAGCCCGACAGGGGCTGGTAATGAAAAACTGTTTTTT.

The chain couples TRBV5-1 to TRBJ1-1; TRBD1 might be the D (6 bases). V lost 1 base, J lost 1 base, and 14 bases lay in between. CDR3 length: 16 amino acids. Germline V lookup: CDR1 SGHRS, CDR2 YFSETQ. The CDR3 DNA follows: TGCGCCAGCAGCTTGAGGCCAGGGGATCCGAACACTGAAGCTTTCTTT. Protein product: CASSLRPGDPNTEAFF.

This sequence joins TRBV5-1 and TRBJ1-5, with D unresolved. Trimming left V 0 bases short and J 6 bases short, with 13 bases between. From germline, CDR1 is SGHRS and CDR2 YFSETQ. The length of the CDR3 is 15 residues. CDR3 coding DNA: TGCGCCAGCAGCTTGGGCGATGCCCCAGGTCAGCCCCAGCATTTT. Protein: CASSLGDAPGQPQHF.

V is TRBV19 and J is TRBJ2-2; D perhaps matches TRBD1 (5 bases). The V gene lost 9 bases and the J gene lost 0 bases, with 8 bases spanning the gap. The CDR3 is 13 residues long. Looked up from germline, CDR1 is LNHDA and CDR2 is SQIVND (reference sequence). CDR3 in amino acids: CASAGSNTGELFF. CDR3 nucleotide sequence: TGTGCCAGCGCAGGGTCGAACACCGGGGAGCTGTTTTTT.

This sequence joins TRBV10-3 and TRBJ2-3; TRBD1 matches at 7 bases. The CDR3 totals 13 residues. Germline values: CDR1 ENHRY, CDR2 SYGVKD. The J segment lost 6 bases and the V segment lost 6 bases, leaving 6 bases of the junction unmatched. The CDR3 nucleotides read TGTGCCATCAGGACAGGGATTTGGGATACGCAGTATTTT. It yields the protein CAIRTGIWDTQYF.

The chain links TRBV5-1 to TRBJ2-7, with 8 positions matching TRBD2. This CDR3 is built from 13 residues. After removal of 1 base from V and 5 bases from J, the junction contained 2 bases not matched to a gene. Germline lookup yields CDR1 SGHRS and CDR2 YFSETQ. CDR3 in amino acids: CASSLSGGDEQYF. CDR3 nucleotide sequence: TGCGCCAGCAGCTTGAGCGGGGGCGACGAGCAGTACTTC.

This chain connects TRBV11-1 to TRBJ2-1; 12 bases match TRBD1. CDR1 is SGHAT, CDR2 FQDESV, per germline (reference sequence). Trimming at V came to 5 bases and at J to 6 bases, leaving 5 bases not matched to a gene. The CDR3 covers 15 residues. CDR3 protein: CASSDRDRGRNEQFF. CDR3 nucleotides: TGTGCCAGCAGCGACAGGGACAGGGGGCGCAATGAGCAGTTCTTC.

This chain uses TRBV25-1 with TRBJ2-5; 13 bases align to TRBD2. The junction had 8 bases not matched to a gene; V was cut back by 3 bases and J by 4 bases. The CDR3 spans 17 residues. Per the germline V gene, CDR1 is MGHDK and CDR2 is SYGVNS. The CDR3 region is CASSDPGLAGEGETQYF. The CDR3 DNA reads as TGTGCCAGCAGTGATCCCGGACTAGCGGGAGAGGGAGAGACCCAGTACTTC.

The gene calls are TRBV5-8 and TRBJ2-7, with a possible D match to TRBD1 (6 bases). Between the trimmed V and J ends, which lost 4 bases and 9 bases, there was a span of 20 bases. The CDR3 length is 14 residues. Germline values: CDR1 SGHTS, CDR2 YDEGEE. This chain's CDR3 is CASSLTGFSFGQYF. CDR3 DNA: TGTGCCAGCAGCCTGACAGGTTTTAGTTTCGGGCAGTACTTC.